The 23 T cell receptor beta chains below come from one sample, sequenced in a study of CXCR3-negative and CXCR3-positive naive CD8 T cells. Whole-study findings and limits: CXCR3-positive naive cells carried more hydrophobic TRB CDR3s than CXCR3-negative naive cells did.

The method, 5' RACE with UMI labels, was used to prepare the TRB cDNA libraries. TCRdb reprocessed the 5' RACE reads and stores each CDR3 protein as one record, lacking DNA. Its clone listing holds tens of thousands of distinct CDR3 sequences. No cognate antigen is known for these TCRs. The specimen was naive CXCR3+ CD8+ T cells from blood. Documented subset: CD45RO-CCR7+CD27+CD95- naive CD8+ T cells expressing CXCR3 (TNR3+). These receptors all come from a human donor in good health. Some clones in this sample may be carry-over from other donors' samples.

The rearrangement joins TRBV7-2 to TRBJ2-7; as DNA is missing, the TRBD2 call by TCRdb cannot be tested. Germline CDR1 is SGHTA and CDR2 is FQGNSA. The CDR3 sequence is 15 residues long. This chain's CDR3 is CASSPMGDLYYEQYF.

This rearrangement joins TRBV29-1 to TRBJ2-7; TCRdb proposes TRBD2, but this gene call is untestable without DNA. The CDR3 totals 14 residues. Germline lookup yields CDR1 SQVTM and CDR2 ANQGSEA. CDR3 sequence reads: CSVRLGNTQYEQYF.

This chain links TRBV3-1 with TRBJ2-7; the TRBD1 assignment by TCRdb is unverifiable without DNA. This CDR3 comprises 14 residues. CDR1 is LGHDT, CDR2 YNNKEL, per germline (reference sequence). The CDR3 sequence: CASRRDITSYEQYF.

The chain recombines TRBV11-2 with TRBJ2-7. The CDR3 is made up of 12 amino acids. CDR1 SGHAT and CDR2 FQNNGV come from the germline V gene. CDR3 in amino acids: CASSFSDYEQYF. Variable domain in full (rest from reference TRBV11-2 and TRBJ2-7): EAGVAQSPRYKIIEKRQSVAFWCNPISGHATLYWYQQILGQGPKLLIQFQNNGVVDDSQLPKDRFSAERLKGVDSTLKIQPAKLEDSAVYLCASSFSDYEQYFGPGTRLTVT.

The chain employs TRBV14 and TRBJ1-2; TCRdb returns TRBD1, unconfirmable since there is no DNA. This CDR3 contains 15 residues. CDR1 and CDR2 (germline): SGHDN, FVKESK. The chain's CDR3 is CASSPSTRTGNGYTF.

The V gene is TRBV7-6, the J gene TRBJ1-1. Per germline, CDR1 SGHVS and CDR2 FNYEAQ. This CDR3 contains 14 residues. CDR3 amino acids: CASSLQVRDTEAFF.

The V and J genes are TRBV28 and TRBJ2-7; as DNA is missing, the TRBD1 call by TCRdb cannot be tested. Germline assignment: CDR1 MDHEN and CDR2 SYDVKM. This CDR3 spans 14 amino acids. CDR3 loop: CASNWPGVPYEQYF.

The chain employs TRBV25-1 and TRBJ2-1. The CDR3 loop spans 16 amino acids. Germline V gene lookup returns CDR1 MGHDK and CDR2 SYGVNS. CDR3 in amino acids: CASSEFLDPRSNEQFF.

The V gene is TRBV12-3 or TRBV12-4, the J gene TRBJ1-1. CDR3 length: 13 residues. Here the CDR3 reads CASSLLRNTEAFF.

The chain links TRBV29-1 to TRBJ2-3; with no DNA, the TCRdb D assignment of TRBD1 cannot be verified. Germline-derived CDR1 and CDR2 are SQVTM and ANQGSEA. The CDR3 has 14 amino acids. This chain's CDR3 is CSVEPGVGTDTQYF.

This rearrangement joins TRBV6-5 to TRBJ1-6; TCRdb gives TRBD1 as the D gene, but with no DNA this cannot be confirmed. This CDR3 has 12 amino acids. Germline CDR1 is MNHEY and CDR2 is SVGAGI. This CDR3 is CASSPGPLPLHF.

The chain recombines TRBV11-3 with TRBJ2-1; TCRdb outputs TRBD1, but without DNA this stays unchecked. Germline lookup yields CDR1 SGHNT and CDR2 YENEEA. This CDR3 spans 17 amino acids. CDR3 sequence reads: CASSSDRMTGSYNEQFF.

Here the CDR3 reads CASSLEAGHDEQYF. The chain couples TRBV12-3 or TRBV12-4 to TRBJ2-7; the TCRdb call, TRBD2, lacks DNA for checking. The length of the CDR3 is 14 residues.

V usage is TRBV7-8 and J usage is TRBJ1-5; the D call of TRBD1 rests on TCRdb alone, since no DNA is present to check it. The CDR3 covers 14 residues. The germline V gene has CDR1 SGHVS and CDR2 FQNEAQ. The CDR3 sequence is CASSLDRGLQPQHF. The entire variable domain, with the rest obtained from reference TRBV7-8 and TRBJ1-5, is as follows: GAGVSQSPRYKVAKRGQDVALRCDPISGHVSLFWYQQALGQGPEFLTYFQNEAQLDKSGLPSDRFFAERPEGSVSTLKIQRTQQEDSAVYLCASSLDRGLQPQHFGDGTRLSIL.

The J gene is TRBJ1-2, the V gene TRBV7-9. This CDR3 contains 15 residues. Germline assignment: CDR1 SEHNR and CDR2 FQNEAQ (reference sequence). The CDR3 sequence: CASSLENERYYGYTF.

The J gene is TRBJ2-1, the V gene TRBV10-3; checking the TCRdb D call of TRBD2 is not possible without DNA. The CDR3 is made up of 15 amino acids. CDR1 and CDR2 (germline): ENHRY, SYGVKD. CDR3 sequence reads: CAISPTLGSGNEQFF.

The rearrangement joins TRBV15 to TRBJ2-2; TCRdb indicates TRBD1, and absent DNA this call remains unverified. CDR1 and CDR2 (germline): LNHNV, YYDKDF (reference sequence). The CDR3 has 17 residues. The CDR3 sequence is CATSRDLWGADTGELFF.

The chain recombines TRBV25-1 with TRBJ2-1; with no DNA, the TCRdb D assignment of TRBD1 cannot be verified. CDR1 and CDR2 (germline): MGHDK, SYGVNS. The length of the CDR3 is 15 residues. The CDR3 reads CASSVGTGGKGEQFF.

This chain connects TRBV18 to TRBJ1-1. Germline lookup yields CDR1 KGHSH and CDR2 LQKENI. This CDR3 has 16 residues. The CDR3 sequence is CASSPPVQRMNTEAFF. Using reference TRBV18 and TRBJ1-1 for the parts outside the CDR3, the full variable domain is NAGVMQNPRHLVRRRGQEARLRCSPMKGHSHVYWYRQLPEEGLKFMVYLQKENIIDESGMPKERFSAEFPKEGPSILRIQQVVRGDSAAYFCASSPPVQRMNTEAFFGQGTRLTVV.

The rearrangement uses TRBV7-9 and TRBJ2-4. Germline V gene lookup returns CDR1 SEHNR and CDR2 FQNEAQ (reference sequence). The CDR3 sequence is 15 residues long. The CDR3 spells CASSLALGVANIQYF.

V usage is TRBV14 and J usage is TRBJ2-7; with no DNA, the TCRdb D assignment of TRBD1 cannot be verified. The CDR3 is 17 residues long. Germline V gives CDR1 SGHDN, CDR2 FVKESK. The CDR3 region is CASSQDPTGPTTYEQYF.

J is TRBJ2-7 and V is TRBV10-1; TCRdb picks TRBD2, but there is no DNA to check that call. CDR1 is WNHNN, CDR2 SYGVQD, per germline (reference sequence). The CDR3 covers 15 residues. The CDR3 reads CASTPRDSETYEQYF.

The CDR3: CASSQDDPVWDTEAFF. The chain links TRBV14 to TRBJ1-1. There are 16 residues in the CDR3. The germline gives CDR1 SGHDN, CDR2 FVKESK. Full variable domain (missing parts from reference TRBV14 and TRBJ1-1): EAGVTQFPSHSVIEKGQTVTLRCDPISGHDNLYWYRRVMGKEIKFLLHFVKESKQDESGMPNNRFLAERTGGTYSTLKVQPAELEDSGVYFCASSQDDPVWDTEAFFGQGTRLTVV.